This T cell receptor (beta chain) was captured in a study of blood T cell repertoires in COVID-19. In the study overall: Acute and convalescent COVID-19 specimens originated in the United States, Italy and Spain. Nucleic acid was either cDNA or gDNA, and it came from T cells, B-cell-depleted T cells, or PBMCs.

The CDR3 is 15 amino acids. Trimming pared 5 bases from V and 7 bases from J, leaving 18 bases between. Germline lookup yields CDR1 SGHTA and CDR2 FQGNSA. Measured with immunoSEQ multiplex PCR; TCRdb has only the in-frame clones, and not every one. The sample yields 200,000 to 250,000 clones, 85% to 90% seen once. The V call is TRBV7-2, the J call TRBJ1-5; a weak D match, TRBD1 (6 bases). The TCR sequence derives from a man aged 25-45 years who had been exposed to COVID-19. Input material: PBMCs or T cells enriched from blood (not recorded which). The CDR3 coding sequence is TGTGCCAGCAGCCCCGGGGGGGGCGGGAGGCAGCCCCAGCATTTT. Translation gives CASSPGGGGRQPQHF.